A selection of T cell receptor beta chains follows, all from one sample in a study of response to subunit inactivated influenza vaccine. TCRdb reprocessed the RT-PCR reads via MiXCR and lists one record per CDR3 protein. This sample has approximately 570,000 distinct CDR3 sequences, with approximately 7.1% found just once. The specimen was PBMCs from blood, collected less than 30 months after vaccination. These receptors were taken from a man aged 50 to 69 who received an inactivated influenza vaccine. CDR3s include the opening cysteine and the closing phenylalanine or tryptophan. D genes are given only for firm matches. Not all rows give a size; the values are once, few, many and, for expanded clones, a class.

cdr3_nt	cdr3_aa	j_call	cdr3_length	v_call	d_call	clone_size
TGCAGCGTTGGATCTTCGACTGGAAACACCATATATTTT	CSVGSSTGNTIYF	TRBJ1-3	13	TRBV29-1	NA	NA
TGTGCCAGCAGCGTAGAGGGAGGGGCGCGGGAGACCCAGTACTTC	CASSVEGGARETQYF	TRBJ2-5	15	TRBV9	TRBD2	few
TGTGCCAGCAGTCCGCCACCCGGGACGGCTGGAAACACCATATATTTT	CASSPPPGTAGNTIYF	TRBJ1-3	16	TRBV28	NA	NA
TGCAGCGTCGAATCGCGAGTCAATGAGCAGTTCTTC	CSVESRVNEQFF	TRBJ2-1	12	TRBV29-1	NA	NA
TGTGCCAGCAGCCTCGGGGGGCAAATACGTTACCAAGAGACCCAGTACTTC	CASSLGGQIRYQETQYF	TRBJ2-5	17	TRBV3-1	NA	few
TGTGCCAGCAGTTTTGGGGACAGGGGGCTTGAGCAGTACTTC	CASSFGDRGLEQYF	TRBJ2-7	14	TRBV12-3/TRBV12-4	TRBD1	few
TGTGCCAGTAGTTTCGAACCGGGACTTCGTGACGAGCAGTACTTC	CASSFEPGLRDEQYF	TRBJ2-7	15	TRBV19	NA	NA
TGTGCCAGCAGCGTTGGACTAGCGGGAGTTGGAGATACGCAGTATTTT	CASSVGLAGVGDTQYF	TRBJ2-3	16	TRBV7-2	TRBD2	few
TGTGCCAGCAGTGGCCAGAGTGGGACAGGGGTGAACACCGGGGAGCTGTTTTTT	CASSGQSGTGVNTGELFF	TRBJ2-2	18	TRBV12-3/TRBV12-4	TRBD1	NA
TGTGCCAGCAGCCAAGTATTGACAGCCCGTGGGGAGCAGTACTTC	CASSQVLTARGEQYF	TRBJ2-7	15	TRBV3-1	NA	few
TGTGCCATCAGTGAGTCGACGGGGGGACTCGGAAACATTCAGTACTTC	CAISESTGGLGNIQYF	TRBJ2-4	16	TRBV10-3	TRBD2	NA
TGTGCCAGCAGTTCCGGACAGGGCATGATTCGCACAGATACGCAGTATTTT	CASSSGQGMIRTDTQYF	TRBJ2-3	17	TRBV6-5	TRBD1	NA
TGTGCCTCCCGGAAAAGGACAGGGGGCTACACCGGGGAGCTGTTTTTT	CASRKRTGGYTGELFF	TRBJ2-2	16	TRBV15	TRBD1	few
TGCGCCAGCAGTGAGTTTGGAAATCAGCCCCAGCATTTT	CASSEFGNQPQHF	TRBJ1-5	13	TRBV10-1	NA	NA
TGTGCCAGCAGCTTATATCCTTCACCCCTCCACTTT	CASSLYPSPLHF	TRBJ1-6	12	TRBV7-2	NA	few
TGCGCCAGCAGCCAAGCCGGGACTAGCGGGGGGCCAACTTACGAGCAGTACTTC	CASSQAGTSGGPTYEQYF	TRBJ2-7	18	TRBV5-1	TRBD2	NA